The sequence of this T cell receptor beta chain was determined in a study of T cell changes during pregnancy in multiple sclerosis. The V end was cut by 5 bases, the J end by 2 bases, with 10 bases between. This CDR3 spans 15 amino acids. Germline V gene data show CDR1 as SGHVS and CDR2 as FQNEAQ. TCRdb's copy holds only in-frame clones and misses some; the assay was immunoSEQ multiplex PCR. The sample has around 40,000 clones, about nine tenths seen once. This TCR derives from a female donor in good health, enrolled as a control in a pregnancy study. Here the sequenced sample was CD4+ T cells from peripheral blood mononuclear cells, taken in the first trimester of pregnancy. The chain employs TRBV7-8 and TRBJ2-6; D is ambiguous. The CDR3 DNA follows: TGTGCCAGCAGCCCCCAGCGCGCTGGGGCCAACGTCCTGACTTTC. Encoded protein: CASSPQRAGANVLTF. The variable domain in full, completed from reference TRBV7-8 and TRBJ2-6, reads GAGVSQSPRYKVAKRGQDVALRCDPISGHVSLFWYQQALGQGPEFLTYFQNEAQLDKSGLPSDRFFAERPEGSVSTLKIQRTQQEDSAVYLCASSPQRAGANVLTFGAGSRLTVL.